The sequence of this TCR beta chain was determined in a study of T cell changes during pregnancy in multiple sclerosis (dated by TCRdb to the late 2010s). In the study overall: The study examined how the T cell repertoire changed over the course of pregnancy in women with multiple sclerosis.

For this clone: Its antigen target is currently unknown. Within one base of it there is no much larger clone, and no base qualities were kept.

The library was prepared using the immunoSEQ multiplex PCR assay. As stored in TCRdb, this immuneACCESS dataset retains in-frame rearrangements with V and J assigned. A fraction of the clones does not appear; measured against another copy, unresolved V genes explain less than half of the discrepancy, and the remainder lacks a known reason. The table for this sample lists just under 60,000 clones; more than 85% of them were counted only once. About 0.9% of the sample is taken by the ten largest. V is clipped by 0 bases and J by 6 bases, and the sequence between their germline boundaries is 11 bases long. The germline V gene yields MNHEY for CDR1 and SVGAGI for CDR2. The CDR3 has 14 amino acids, counting the end cysteine and phenylalanine. CDR3 DNA is the only sequence kept; it has 42 bases, read in frame from the first base.

Material: peripheral blood, obtained in the first trimester of pregnancy. The chain joins TRBV6-5 to TRBJ1-2; TRBD1 is perhaps the D gene, given 6 matching bases. This sequence originates from a female donor with multiple sclerosis, enrolled in a pregnancy study. DNA sequence: TGTGCCAGCAGTTACTCGTGGCAGGGGAATGGCTACACCTTC. Translated, this is CASSYSWQGNGYTF.